This T cell receptor beta chain was identified in a study of control samples from healthy donors and cancer patients (dated by TCRdb to 2018 to 2021). Remarks on this clone: The specificity of this receptor is unknown. The sample holds no much larger clone one base away, and base qualities are not on file.

The receptor library was made with the immunoSEQ multiplex PCR assay. This is the immuneACCESS table as TCRdb keeps it, with only in-frame sequences that have V and J called. A part of the clones is gone; compared with another copy, unresolved V genes explain less than half, and the rest is unexplained. The sample includes some 64,000 clones, with about 90% observed a single time. The ten largest make up approximately 2.1% of the sample. V is pared back by 3 bases and J by 6 bases, with 9 bases lying between the germline termini. The cysteine opens and the phenylalanine closes a CDR3 of 12 amino acids. Here the CDR3 DNA is all that survives: 36 bases in frame from base 1. The germline V gene encodes CDR1 MDHEN and CDR2 SYDVKM.

The sequence was obtained from a woman aged 45-60 years with head and neck cancer. The sequence is built from TRBV28 and TRBJ2-7; the D gene is possibly TRBD1 or TRBD2, each agreeing over 5 bases. The sequenced sample was PBMCs. The CDR3 in this case is CASSLGVGEQYF. Here is the DNA: TGTGCCAGCAGTTTGGGGGTTGGCGAGCAGTACTTC.